These 20 T cell receptor beta chains were sequenced from one sample in a study of cytomegalovirus exposure and HLA in healthy donors. Primers for the PCR totalled 60 Vbeta and 13 Jbeta. Produced via immunoSEQ multiplex PCR; TCRdb's table is partial and in-frame only. The sample records approximately 130,000 clones, around four fifths being singletons. Sequenced sample: PBMCs. The receptor source for this set is a boy younger than 10 in good health and CMV-seronegative.

The chain has TRBV5-6 and TRBJ1-2; D call uncertain. V lost 2 bases to trimming and J lost 7 bases, with 15 bases between them. The CDR3 contains 14 residues. The germline CDR1 and CDR2 sequences are SGHDT and YYEEEE. The CDR3 DNA follows: TGTGCCAGCAGCTTCAGCGGCAATAAGGGTGGCTACACCTTC. Translated, it gives CASSFSGNKGGYTF.

Only a few counts were recorded for this clone. The chain employs TRBV6-5 and TRBJ1-2, with 8 bases matching TRBD1. V trimming: 0 bases; J trimming: 4 bases; junction bases outside the gene matches: 4. This CDR3 has 15 amino acids. Germline V gives CDR1 MNHEY, CDR2 SVGAGI. CDR3 region: CASSYSTGVSYGYTF. The CDR3 nucleotides are TGTGCCAGCAGTTACTCGACAGGGGTCAGCTATGGCTACACCTTC.

This clone turned up a few times. The chain has TRBV4-3 and TRBJ1-1; TRBD1 matches 8 bases. The CDR3 contains 17 residues. Germline V gene data show CDR1 as LGHNA and CDR2 as YSLEER. Unmatched junction bases numbered 12, after V lost 3 bases and J lost 3 bases. The CDR3 coding sequence is TGCGCCAGCAGCCAGGGGCTCCCAGGGGGCAAGGACACTGAAGCTTTCTTT. The encoded protein is CASSQGLPGGKDTEAFF.

This clone occurred a few times. The chain employs TRBV7-9 and TRBJ2-7, with 8 bases that match TRBD1. Germline V gene data show CDR1 as SEHNR and CDR2 as FQNEAQ (reference sequence). The junction had 11 bases not matched to a gene; V was cut back by 1 base and J by 3 bases. The CDR3 sequence is 17 residues long. CDR3 in amino acids: CASSLEQGTGQFYEQYF. CDR3 nucleotide sequence: TGTGCCAGCAGCTTAGAGCAGGGGACAGGTCAATTCTACGAGCAGTACTTC.

The V and J genes are TRBV19 and TRBJ1-1; 8 bases are shared with TRBD1. Germline CDR1 and CDR2: LNHDA and SQIVND (reference sequence). With 3 bases clipped from V and 4 bases from J, the junction kept 10 bases outside the gene matches. The CDR3 loop spans 16 amino acids. The CDR3 reads CASSMLAGGLTTEAFF. The CDR3 DNA reads TGTGCCAGTAGTATGTTGGCAGGGGGCCTTACCACTGAAGCTTTCTTT. Full variable domain (outside the CDR3, taken from reference TRBV19 and TRBJ1-1): DGGITQSPKYLFRKEGQNVTLSCEQNLNHDAMYWYRQDPGQGLRLIYYSQIVNDFQKGDIAEGYSVSREKKESFPLTVTSAQKNPTAFYLCASSMLAGGLTTEAFFGQGTRLTVV.

The chain links TRBV10-3 to TRBJ1-5; 10 positions agree with TRBD1. V shed 10 bases, J shed 8 bases, and the junction held 17 bases outside the gene matches. The CDR3 covers 16 residues. Germline loops: CDR1 ENHRY, CDR2 SYGVKD. In DNA form, the CDR3 reads TGTGCCACCACTCGGACAGGGGGGGTTCCCGGGGAGCCCCAGCATTTT. Translation gives CATTRTGGVPGEPQHF.

The gene calls are TRBV7-9 and TRBJ2-3; 8 bases map to TRBD2. This CDR3 spans 15 amino acids. Germline V gives CDR1 SEHNR, CDR2 FQNEAQ (reference sequence). J was trimmed by 2 bases and V by 3 bases; bases with no gene match: 4. This CDR3 reads CASSFSGGITDTQYF. The CDR3 DNA is TGTGCCAGCAGCTTCTCGGGGGGGATCACAGATACGCAGTATTTT.

This clone came up once. This chain connects TRBV19 to TRBJ2-7, with 9 bases that match TRBD2. Trimming cost V 3 bases and J 2 bases; bases outside gene matches: 5. In germline, CDR1 is LNHDA, CDR2 SQIVND (reference sequence). The length of the CDR3 is 15 residues. As DNA, the CDR3 is TGTGCCAGTAGTATGGTTTCTAGCGGGGCCTACGAGCAGTACTTC. Translation gives CASSMVSSGAYEQYF.

This sequence joins TRBV2 and TRBJ1-5; the D is unclear. CDR1 and CDR2 from the germline V gene are SNHLY and FYNNEI. The V and J ends lost 3 bases and 11 bases respectively, with 20 bases between them. This CDR3 comprises 15 residues. CDR3 nucleotides: TGTGCCAGCAGTGACCCCCTTAGAATTTCTCCCGCCCAGCATTTT. Residues: CASSDPLRISPAQHF.

The rearrangement joins TRBV7-6 to TRBJ2-5; weak D call: TRBD2 (6 bases). The CDR3 length is 14 residues. V lost 5 bases and J 5 bases, leaving 15 bases between the germline ends. Germline-derived CDR1 and CDR2 are SGHVS and FNYEAQ. The CDR3 is CASSLRGSGETQYF. The DNA of the CDR3 is TGTGCCAGCAGCCTACGGGGGTCAGGGGAGACCCAGTACTTC.

J is TRBJ1-1 and V is TRBV7-6; D unclear. The V end lost 3 bases, the J end lost 1 base, and 12 bases lay between the germline ends. This CDR3 comprises 15 residues. CDR1 is SGHVS and CDR2 is FNYEAQ in the germline V gene. The CDR3 nucleotides read TGTGCCAGCAGCTTGGCTGCACCTTCGAACACTGAAGCTTTCTTT. It is translated as CASSLAAPSNTEAFF. The whole variable domain, filled in from reference TRBV7-6 and TRBJ1-1, reads GAGVSQSPRYKVTKRGQDVALRCDPISGHVSLYWYRQALGQGPEFLTYFNYEAQQDKSGLPNDRFSAERPEGSISTLTIQRTEQRDSAMYRCASSLAAPSNTEAFFGQGTRLTVV.

This sequence joins TRBV11-2 and TRBJ2-7, with 11 positions matching TRBD2. The junction had 9 bases not matched to a gene; V was cut back by 5 bases and J by 0 bases. This CDR3 spans 17 amino acids. The germline V gene has CDR1 SGHAT and CDR2 FQNNGV. The CDR3 nucleotides are TGTGCCAGCAGCGGACTAGCGGGTTCCATTAGCTCCTACGAGCAGTACTTC. Encoded protein: CASSGLAGSISSYEQYF.

The chain carries TRBV5-1 and TRBJ1-1; D possibly corresponds to TRBD1 (6 bases). This CDR3 spans 15 amino acids. V was cut by 1 base and J by 4 bases, with 14 bases left in between. Germline lookup yields CDR1 SGHRS and CDR2 YFSETQ. CDR3 coding DNA: TGCGCCAGCAGCTTGATCAGGGGCGAGAGCACTGAAGCTTTCTTT. Its protein is CASSLIRGESTEAFF.

The V gene is TRBV4-1, the J gene TRBJ1-1, with D possibly being TRBD1 (6 bases). Germline CDR1 is MGHRA and CDR2 is YSYEKL. Trimming stripped 6 bases from V and 5 bases from J, with 13 bases between. The CDR3 consists of 13 residues. CDR3 DNA sequence: TGCGCCAGCAGAAGACAGGTGTTTACTGAAGCTTTCTTT. Translating gives CASRRQVFTEAFF.

This chain joins TRBV2 and TRBJ1-1; TRBD1 agrees at 7 bases. V shed 9 bases, J shed 0 bases, and the junction held 4 bases outside the gene matches. Germline V gene sequence: CDR1 SNHLY, CDR2 FYNNEI. The CDR3 loop spans 13 amino acids. The CDR3 DNA is TGTGCCAGACCGGGACAGTTGAACACTGAAGCTTTCTTT. It codes for CARPGQLNTEAFF.

The rearrangement links TRBV4-2 to TRBJ2-2; 11 bases agree with TRBD1. Germline V gives CDR1 LGHNA, CDR2 YNFKEQ. CDR3 length equals 17 residues. The junction had 5 bases not matched to a gene; V was cut back by 0 bases and J by 5 bases. The CDR3 DNA reads as TGTGCCAGCAGCCAAGAAGGGACAGGGGGATTAACCGGGGAGCTGTTTTTT. Protein sequence: CASSQEGTGGLTGELFF.

This clone has a single count. The chain is built from TRBV11-3 and TRBJ2-1; 11 nucleotides match TRBD2. CDR1 is SGHNT and CDR2 is YENEEA in the germline V gene. The trim removed 5 bases at V and 4 bases at J, leaving 4 bases unmatched. The CDR3 spans 15 residues. CDR3 coding DNA: TGTGCCAGCAGCCCGGGACTAGCGGATTACAATGAGCAGTTCTTC. Protein product: CASSPGLADYNEQFF.

This clone showed up just a few times. The chain carries TRBV27 and TRBJ2-1, with D maybe TRBD1 (5 bases). V lost 5 bases and J lost 9, with 23 bases in between. The CDR3 is 16 residues long. Germline V gene lookup returns CDR1 MNHEY and CDR2 SMNVEV (reference sequence). The CDR3 DNA follows: TGTGCCAGCAGTACTATTGCACAGGCCCGCACGGGTGAGCAGTTCTTC. It codes for CASSTIAQARTGEQFF.

The V gene is TRBV6-5, the J gene TRBJ1-5, with a tentative D call TRBD1 (5 bases). CDR1 is MNHEY and CDR2 is SVGAGI in the germline V gene. The CDR3 sequence is 14 residues long. Trimming cost V 5 bases and J 9 bases, with 17 bases left between them. CDR3 in amino acids: CASSDRAGGWPQHF. In DNA form, the CDR3 reads TGTGCCAGCAGTGATCGGGCCGGGGGGTGGCCCCAGCATTTT.

This clone was seen a few times. Since a far larger clone is one base different, this is likely a read error. The chain is built from TRBV29-1 and TRBJ1-1; D unresolved. The CDR3 totals 12 residues. Germline CDR1 reads SQVTM; CDR2 reads ANQGSEA. Trimming pared 6 bases from V and 6 bases from J, leaving 14 bases between. Written as DNA, the CDR3 is TGCAGCGTGCAGCGGGGTAGCGCTGAAGCTTTCTTT. Translated, it gives CSVQRGSAEAFF.